Listed below are T cell receptor beta chains from one sample, sequenced in a study of blood T cell repertoires in COVID-19. Measured with immunoSEQ multiplex PCR; TCRdb has only the in-frame clones, and not every one. The profile covers hundreds of thousands of clones, with roughly nine tenths appearing a single time and 2% to 2.5% taken by the ten largest. The specimen was peripheral blood. The receptors originated from a woman aged 50 to 65 with acute or convalescent COVID-19. Both conserved end residues are part of each CDR3.

V | CDR3
TRBV6-5 | CASYLETQYF
TRBV11-3 | CASSPSGGAWETQYF
TRBV18 | CASSKSSVSGANVLTF
TRBV9 | CASSVDRGFSPLHF
TRBV11-3 | CASSLLGHNSYEQYF
TRBV3-1/TRBV3-2 | CASSQARSGANVLTF
TRBV4-2 | CASSRGLAASTDTQYF
TRBV18 | CASSPLAAYNEQFF
TRBV9 | CASSLQPGTGIREQYF
TRBV12-3/TRBV12-4 | CASSSGKEQYF
TRBV2 | CASSEGTVQPFEQYF
TRBV19 | CASSIGLAEVDEQFF
TRBV5-8 | CASSLGDRGVEKLFF
TRBV18 | CASSPTQETQYF
TRBV11-2 | CASSLAAGIGTEAFF
TRBV18 | CASAMTSGSKYEQFF
TRBV7-6 | CASSSRGLGEKLFF
TRBV15 | CATSRRTSGSGVPYEQYF
TRBV28 | CASRIIRDRGQDTQYF
TRBV18 | CASSPPSAGDRDTQYF
TRBV7-9 | CASSSTSGGWSYNEQFF
TRBV19 | CASSKPGLANNEQFF
TRBV28 | CASSLSGGDFEAFF
TRBV4-2 | CASSHPSPYEQYF
TRBV18 | CASSPTRGQGPPPNGYTF
TRBV2 | CATHGTFFTYEQYF
TRBV11-3 | CASSLGGAKETQYF
TRBV5-1 | CASSPGWAGEQYF
TRBV6-5 | CASSYGQGGNTGELFF
TRBV4-1 | CASSHQTGGYEQYF
TRBV3-1/TRBV3-2 | CASSQEPGTSGGAETQYF
TRBV30 | CAWSRRTGDKFF
TRBV24-1 | CATSGTAGNTEAFF
TRBV3-1/TRBV3-2 | CASSRTISSGNTIYF
TRBV4-3 | CASSHLLAGDTGELFF
TRBV2 | CASSGSMSRATNEKLFF
TRBV7-3 | CASSRGVQETQYF
TRBV5-3 | CARSNIHRGRLTEAFF
TRBV3-1/TRBV3-2 | CASSQEKGLETQYF
TRBV7-9 | CASTPVGADYNEQFF
TRBV11-1 | CASSLSEETQYF
TRBV5-4 | CASSFPGGREGRNEQFF
TRBV10-1 | CARSGGLPAQHF
TRBV7-2 | CASSTDSGGNYGYTF
TRBV29-1 | CSYVAGSSTDTQYF
TRBV5-6 | CASSSTGAHHYNEQFF
TRBV19 | CASSTHELRGGEAFF
TRBV5-1 | CASYWTSGGEETQYF
TRBV5-6 | CASSLVGGAAGELFF